The TCR beta chain under discussion was sequenced for a study of cytomegalovirus exposure and HLA in healthy donors. For the study at large: Among the roughly 400 donors who were genotyped, about 80% fell in the genetic ancestry cluster that is associated with self-reported Caucasian donors.

Notes on the study in general: Data from an earlier analysis indicated that most TCR beta V segments were productive either about 90% or about 30% of the time. Researchers reported in a later analysis that common viral pathogens appeared linked to several top clusters.

This clone has a handful of counts. The antigen is unknown. The PCR ran on 60 Vbeta and 13 Jbeta primers. The method was immunoSEQ multiplex PCR; TCRdb's version includes in-frame clones alone and lacks a portion of them. The sample includes 180,000 or so clones, 70% to 85% of them seen just once. This clonotype originated in a young man in good health and CMV-seronegative. Material: PBMCs.

In DNA, the CDR3 is TGTGCCAGCAGCACCGGACAGGGAGGCACTGAAGCTTTCTTT. This encodes CASSTGQGGTEAFF. The chain uses TRBV7-3 and TRBJ1-1; TRBD1 matches at 8 bases. The germline gives CDR1 SGHTA, CDR2 FQGTGA. The CDR3 totals 14 residues. Trimming removed 5 bases from V and 4 bases from J; junction bases left unmatched: 6.